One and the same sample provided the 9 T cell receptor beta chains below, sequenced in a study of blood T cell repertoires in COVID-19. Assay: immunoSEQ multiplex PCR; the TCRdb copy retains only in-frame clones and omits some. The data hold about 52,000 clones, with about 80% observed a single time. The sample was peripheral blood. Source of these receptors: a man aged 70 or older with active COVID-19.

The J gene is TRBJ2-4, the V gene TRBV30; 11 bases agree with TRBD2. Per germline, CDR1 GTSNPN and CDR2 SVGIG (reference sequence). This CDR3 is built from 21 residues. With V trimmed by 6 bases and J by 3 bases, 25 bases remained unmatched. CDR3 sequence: CACRWVLAGGRLYLGKNIQYF. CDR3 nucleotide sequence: TGTGCCTGCCGCTGGGTCTTAGCGGGGGGGCGTCTTTATCTGGGCAAAAACATTCAGTACTTC.

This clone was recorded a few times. The CDR3 region is CASMGGPGNSPLHF. Here the CDR3 DNA reads TGTGCCAGTATGGGGGGTCCGGGGAATTCACCCCTCCACTTT. This chain links TRBV19 with TRBJ1-6; weak D call: TRBD1 (5 bases). In germline, CDR1 is LNHDA, CDR2 SQIVND (reference sequence). V was shortened by 7 bases and J by 7 bases, with 14 bases between the two germline ends. This CDR3 is 14 amino acids long.

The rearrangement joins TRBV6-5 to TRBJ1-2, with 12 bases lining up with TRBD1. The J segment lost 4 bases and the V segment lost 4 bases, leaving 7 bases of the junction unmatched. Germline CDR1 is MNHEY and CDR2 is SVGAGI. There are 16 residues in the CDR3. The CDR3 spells CASSSSGTGGSYGYTF. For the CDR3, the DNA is TGTGCCAGCAGTTCTTCCGGGACAGGGGGCAGCTATGGCTACACCTTC.

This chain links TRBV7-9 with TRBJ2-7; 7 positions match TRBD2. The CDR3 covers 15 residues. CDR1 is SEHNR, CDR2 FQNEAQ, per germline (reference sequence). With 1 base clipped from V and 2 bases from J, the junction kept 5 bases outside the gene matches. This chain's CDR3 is CASSLGRGVAYEQYF. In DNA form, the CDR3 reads TGTGCCAGCAGCTTAGGCCGGGGGGTCGCCTACGAGCAGTACTTC.

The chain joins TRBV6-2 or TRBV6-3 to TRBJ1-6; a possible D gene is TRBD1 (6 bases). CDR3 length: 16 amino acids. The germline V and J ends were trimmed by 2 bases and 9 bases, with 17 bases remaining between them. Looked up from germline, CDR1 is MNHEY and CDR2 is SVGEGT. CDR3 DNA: TGTGCCAGCAGTTACCCGGACAGCTTGGGGGCTTCACCCCTCCACTTT. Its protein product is CASSYPDSLGASPLHF.

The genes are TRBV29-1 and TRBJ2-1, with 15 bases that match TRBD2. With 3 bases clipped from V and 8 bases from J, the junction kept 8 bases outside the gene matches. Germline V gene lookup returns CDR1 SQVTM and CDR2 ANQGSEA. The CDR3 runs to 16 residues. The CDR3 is CSVEGGLAGGQDEQFF. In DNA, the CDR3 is TGCAGCGTTGAGGGAGGACTAGCGGGGGGGCAGGATGAGCAGTTCTTC.

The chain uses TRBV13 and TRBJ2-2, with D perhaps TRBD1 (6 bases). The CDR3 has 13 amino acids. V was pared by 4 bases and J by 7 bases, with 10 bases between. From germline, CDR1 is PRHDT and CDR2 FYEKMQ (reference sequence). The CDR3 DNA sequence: TGTGCCAGCAGCTCACAGGGAGACGGGGAGCTGTTTTTT. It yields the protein CASSSQGDGELFF.

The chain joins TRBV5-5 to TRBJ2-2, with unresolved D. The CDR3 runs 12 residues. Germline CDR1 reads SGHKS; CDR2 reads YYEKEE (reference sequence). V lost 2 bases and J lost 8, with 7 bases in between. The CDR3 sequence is CASSFPRGELFF. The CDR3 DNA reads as TGTGCCAGCAGCTTCCCCAGGGGGGAGCTGTTTTTT.

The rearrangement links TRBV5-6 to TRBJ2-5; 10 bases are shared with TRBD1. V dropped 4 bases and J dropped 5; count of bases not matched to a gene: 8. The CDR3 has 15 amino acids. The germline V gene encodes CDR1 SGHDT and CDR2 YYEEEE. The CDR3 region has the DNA TGTGCCAGCAGCGCTGAGACAGGGGGCAGGGAGACCCAGTACTTC. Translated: CASSAETGGRETQYF.